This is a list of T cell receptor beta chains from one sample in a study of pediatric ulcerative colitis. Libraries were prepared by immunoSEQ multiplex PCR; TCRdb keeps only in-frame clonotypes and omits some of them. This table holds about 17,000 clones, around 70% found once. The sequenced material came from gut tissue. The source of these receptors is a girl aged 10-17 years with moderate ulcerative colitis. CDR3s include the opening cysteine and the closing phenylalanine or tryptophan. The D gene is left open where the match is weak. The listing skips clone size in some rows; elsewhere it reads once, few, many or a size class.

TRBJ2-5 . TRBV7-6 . CASSLGRRETQYF TGTGCCAGCAGCTTGGGCCGGCGAGAGACCCAGTACTTC
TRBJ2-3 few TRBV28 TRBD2 CASRLAGDTQYF TGTGCCAGCCGGCTAGCGGGAGATACGCAGTATTTT
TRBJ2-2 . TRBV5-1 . CASSWHRANTGELFF TGCGCCAGCAGCTGGCACAGAGCGAACACCGGGGAGCTGTTTTTT
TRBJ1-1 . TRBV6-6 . CASSYRTGDTEAFF TGTGCCAGCAGTTACCGGACGGGCGACACTGAAGCTTTCTTT
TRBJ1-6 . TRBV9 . CASSVEGNSPLHF TGTGCCAGCAGCGTAGAGGGCAATTCACCCCTCCACTTT
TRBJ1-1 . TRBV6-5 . CASSSARWQGNTEAFF TGTGCCAGCAGTTCCGCCCGTTGGCAGGGGAACACTGAAGCTTTCTTT
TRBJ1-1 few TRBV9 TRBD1 CASSVGRDRGNTEAFF TGTGCCAGCAGCGTAGGCCGGGACAGGGGGAACACTGAAGCTTTCTTT
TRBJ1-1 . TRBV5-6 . CASSLISGPNTEAFF TGTGCCAGCAGCTTAATCTCGGGCCCCAACACTGAAGCTTTCTTT
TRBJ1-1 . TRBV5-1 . CASHLGRGNTEAFF TGCGCCAGCCACTTGGGGAGGGGAAACACTGAAGCTTTCTTT
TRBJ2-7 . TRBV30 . CAWSVLGQYEQYF TGTGCCTGGAGTGTACTGGGCCAGTACGAGCAGTACTTC
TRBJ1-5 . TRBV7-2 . CASSPGVRQPQHF TGTGCCAGCAGTCCCGGGGTGAGGCAGCCCCAGCATTTT
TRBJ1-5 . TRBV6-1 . CASSVQVPYSNQPQHF TGTGCCAGCAGTGTTCAGGTTCCATATAGCAATCAGCCCCAGCATTTT
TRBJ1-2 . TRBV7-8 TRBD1 CASSWTTGDGYTF TGTGCCAGCAGCTGGACGACAGGGGATGGCTACACCTTC
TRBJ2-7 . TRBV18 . CASSWGSYEQYF TGTGCCAGCTCGTGGGGTTCCTACGAGCAGTACTTC
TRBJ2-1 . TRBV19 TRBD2 CASSPRGTSGLSSYNEQFF TGTGCCAGTAGTCCGCGAGGGACTAGCGGGCTAAGCTCCTACAATGAGCAGTTCTTC
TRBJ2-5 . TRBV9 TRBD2 CASSVAPSGEGTQYF TGTGCCAGCAGCGTAGCCCCTAGCGGAGAGGGGACCCAGTACTTC